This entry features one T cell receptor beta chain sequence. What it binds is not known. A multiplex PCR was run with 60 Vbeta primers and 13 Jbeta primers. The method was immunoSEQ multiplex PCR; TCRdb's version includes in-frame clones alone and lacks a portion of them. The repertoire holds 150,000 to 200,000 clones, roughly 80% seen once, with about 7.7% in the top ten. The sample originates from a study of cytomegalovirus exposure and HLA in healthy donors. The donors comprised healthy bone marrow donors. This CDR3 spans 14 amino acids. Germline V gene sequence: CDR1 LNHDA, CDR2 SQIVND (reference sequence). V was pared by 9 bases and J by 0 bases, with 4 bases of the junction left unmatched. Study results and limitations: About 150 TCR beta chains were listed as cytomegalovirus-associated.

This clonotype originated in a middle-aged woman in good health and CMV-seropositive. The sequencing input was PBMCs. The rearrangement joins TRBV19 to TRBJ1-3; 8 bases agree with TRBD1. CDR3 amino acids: CASRTGSSGNTIYF. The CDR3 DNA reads TGTGCCAGCCGGACAGGGAGCTCTGGAAACACCATATATTTT.